Shown below are 23 T cell receptor beta chains from a single sample sequenced in a study of graft-versus-host responses after intestinal transplantation. The antigens of these receptors remain unknown. Only in-frame clones appear in the TCRdb table, and some are missing; sequencing was by immunoSEQ multiplex PCR. The sample has over 100,000 clones; 85% to 95% are singletons. Sequenced here: unstimulated CD8+ T cells sorted from spleen or lymph node cells, sampled before transplant. Receptor source: a human donor who was the organ donor for an intestinal transplant.

V gene TRBV28 combines with J gene TRBJ1-1; no firm D call. Trimming removed 6 bases from V and 8 bases from J, with 10 bases in between. The CDR3 spans 11 residues. CDR1 is MDHEN, CDR2 SYDVKM, per germline. CDR3 amino acids: CASSQVEEAFF. The DNA for the CDR3 is TGTGCCAGCAGCCAGGTCGAAGAAGCTTTCTTT.

The chain has TRBV5-8 and TRBJ2-7; D tentatively reads TRBD1 or TRBD2 (5 bases each). From germline, CDR1 is SGHTS and CDR2 YDEGEE. Trimming removed 10 bases at V and 1 base at J, with 18 bases between. The CDR3 has 14 residues. Here the CDR3 DNA reads TGTGCCGCCTATCCCGGGGCTTTGTCCTACGAGCAGTACTTC. Residues: CAAYPGALSYEQYF.

The rearrangement joins TRBV7-9 to TRBJ1-1; no clear D. The V end lost 5 bases, the J end lost 1 base, and 11 bases lay between the germline ends. Per the germline V gene, CDR1 is SEHNR and CDR2 is FQNEAQ (reference sequence). This CDR3 comprises 14 residues. In DNA form, the CDR3 reads TGTGCCAGCAGCCCTAAGGGCAGGAACACTGAAGCTTTCTTT. Translating gives CASSPKGRNTEAFF.

This chain uses TRBV6-6 with TRBJ1-2; D is perhaps TRBD1 (6 bases). The germline V and J ends were trimmed by 2 bases and 4 bases, with 14 bases remaining between them. Germline CDR1 is MNHNY and CDR2 is SVGAGI (reference sequence). This CDR3 contains 15 residues. CDR3 sequence (DNA): TGTGCCAGCAGTTACAGACAGGATGGGGGCTATGGCTACACCTTC. It codes for CASSYRQDGGYGYTF.

The chain links TRBV4-3 to TRBJ2-2; possible D gene TRBD2, 5 bases. V was shortened by 0 bases and J by 4 bases, with 12 bases between the two germline ends. The V gene's germline CDR1 is LGHNA and CDR2 YSLEER. This CDR3 is 16 amino acids long. Here the CDR3 reads CASSQDSAGLTGELFF. In nucleotides, the CDR3 is TGCGCCAGCAGCCAAGATTCGGCGGGCCTCACCGGGGAGCTGTTTTTT.

The gene calls are TRBV5-1 and TRBJ2-7; the match to TRBD2 covers 11 bases. There are 17 residues in the CDR3. The germline V gene encodes CDR1 SGHRS and CDR2 YFSETQ. J lost 2 bases, V lost 0 bases, and 7 bases had no gene match. CDR3 in amino acids: CASSLGLAGRNPYEQYF. CDR3 DNA: TGCGCCAGCAGCTTGGGACTAGCGGGAAGAAACCCCTACGAGCAGTACTTC. Full variable domain (remainder filled in from reference TRBV5-1 and TRBJ2-7): KAGVTQTPRYLIKTRGQQVTLSCSPISGHRSVSWYQQTPGQGLQFLFEYFSETQRNKGNFPGRFSGRQFSNSRSEMNVSTLELGDSALYLCASSLGLAGRNPYEQYFGPGTRLTVT.

The rearrangement uses TRBV27 and TRBJ2-3; 7 positions agree with TRBD2. The germline gives CDR1 MNHEY, CDR2 SMNVEV (reference sequence). V gave up 4 bases and J gave up 0 bases; unmatched junction bases: 4. This CDR3 contains 15 residues. CDR3 protein: CASSSGLHSTDTQYF. CDR3 nucleotide sequence: TGTGCCAGCAGTTCGGGACTACATAGCACAGATACGCAGTATTTT.

The V call is TRBV4-3, the J call TRBJ2-7; D unclear. The CDR3 sequence is 13 residues long. Germline CDR1 and CDR2: LGHNA and YSLEER. V lost 1 base to trimming and J lost 2 bases, with 6 bases between them. This CDR3 reads CASSQGRAYEQYF. CDR3 in DNA: TGCGCCAGCAGCCAAGGCCGGGCCTACGAGCAGTACTTC.

This chain connects TRBV5-4 to TRBJ2-3; 13 bases align to TRBD2. From germline, CDR1 is SGHNT and CDR2 YYREEE (reference sequence). The junction had 14 bases not matched to a gene; V was cut back by 3 bases and J by 4 bases. There are 19 residues in the CDR3. CDR3 protein: CASSSRTSGSVVEADTQYF. The CDR3 DNA reads as TGTGCCAGCAGCTCTCGGACTAGCGGGAGCGTCGTAGAGGCAGATACGCAGTATTTT.

This chain connects TRBV19 to TRBJ2-7, with D maybe TRBD1 (6 bases). The CDR3 is 12 residues long. V lost 1 base and J 8 bases, leaving 9 bases between the germline ends. Germline assignment: CDR1 LNHDA and CDR2 SQIVND (reference sequence). The CDR3 reads CASSIVGGQQYF. The CDR3 bases are TGTGCCAGTAGTATAGTAGGGGGACAGCAGTACTTC.

The chain carries TRBV6-1 and TRBJ1-5; D perhaps matches TRBD1 (5 bases). V was cut by 2 bases and J by 0 bases, with 11 bases left in between. This CDR3 region has 16 residues. Germline V CDR1 and CDR2: MNHNS, SASEGT. Here the CDR3 reads CASSELTAYSNQPQHF. CDR3 coding DNA: TGTGCCAGCAGTGAACTGACAGCCTATAGCAATCAGCCCCAGCATTTT.

The chain combines TRBV21-1 with TRBJ2-1; the table's D call, TRBD2, has no DNA check behind it. TRBV21-1 counts as a pseudogene. The CDR3 runs to 19 residues. As DNA, the CDR3 is TGTGCCAGCAGCAAGGGACTAGCGGGAGGCCCTAGCTCCTACAATGAGCAGTTCTTC. Its protein is CASSKGLAGGPSSYNEQFF.

The V call is TRBV4-3, the J call TRBJ1-2; D gene uncertain. The CDR3 contains 15 residues. Germline assignment: CDR1 LGHNA and CDR2 YSLEER. The ends were cut back, 1 base at V and 5 bases at J, with 14 bases in the middle. CDR3 region: CASSQARTLGYGYTF. Written as DNA, the CDR3 is TGCGCCAGCAGCCAAGCGAGGACTCTGGGATATGGCTACACCTTC.

This clone showed up just a few times. The chain joins TRBV6-5 to TRBJ1-5, with D unresolved. Trimming stripped 5 bases from V and 7 bases from J, with 18 bases between. CDR3 length equals 15 residues. The germline V gene encodes CDR1 MNHEY and CDR2 SVGAGI. The CDR3 coding sequence is TGTGCCAGCAGTGACTTCGAGGAGGGTGGGCAGCCCCAGCATTTT. Its protein is CASSDFEEGGQPQHF.

CDR3 residues: CASSRGTGQAFF. The CDR3 bases are TGCGCCAGCAGCCGGGGGACGGGGCAAGCTTTCTTT. The rearrangement joins TRBV5-1 to TRBJ1-1; D is perhaps TRBD1 (5 bases). Germline CDR1 is SGHRS and CDR2 is YFSETQ. The CDR3 loop spans 12 amino acids. The germline V and J ends were trimmed by 4 bases and 9 bases, with 13 bases remaining between them.

The V and J genes are TRBV27 and TRBJ1-5; D not resolved. Trimming stripped 6 bases from V and 3 bases from J, with 6 bases between. Germline-derived CDR1 and CDR2 are MNHEY and SMNVEV (reference sequence). The CDR3 is made up of 12 amino acids. CDR3 region: CASSEFNQPQHF. The DNA for the CDR3 is TGTGCCAGCAGCGAGTTCAATCAGCCCCAGCATTTT.

J is TRBJ1-5 and V is TRBV7-9, with D hard to call. The ends were cut back, 1 base at V and 0 bases at J, with 10 bases in the middle. From germline, CDR1 is SEHNR and CDR2 FQNEAQ (reference sequence). CDR3 length equals 16 residues. The CDR3 DNA sequence: TGTGCCAGCAGCTTAGGTGGGGTCAATAGCAATCAGCCCCAGCATTTT. Protein sequence: CASSLGGVNSNQPQHF.

The CDR3 loop is CASSFRGGFTEAFF. The DNA for the CDR3 is TGTGCCAGCAGTTTCCGGGGCGGGTTCACTGAAGCTTTCTTT. This rearrangement joins TRBV27 to TRBJ1-1, with a possible D match to TRBD1 (5 bases). The CDR3 is 14 amino acids. V was pared by 3 bases and J by 4 bases, with 12 bases between. Germline V lookup: CDR1 MNHEY, CDR2 SMNVEV (reference sequence).

This chain connects TRBV9 to TRBJ2-3; perhaps D is TRBD1 or TRBD2 (5 bases each). Trimming shortened V by 3 bases and J by 1 base, and 12 bases separated the two germline ends. The CDR3 is made up of 15 amino acids. In germline, CDR1 is SGDLS, CDR2 YYNGEE. Here the CDR3 reads CASSGGDARTDTQYF. For the CDR3, the DNA is TGTGCCAGCAGCGGAGGGGACGCGCGCACAGATACGCAGTATTTT.

The rearrangement links TRBV13 to TRBJ2-5, with TRBD2 matching 8 bases. Germline loops: CDR1 PRHDT, CDR2 FYEKMQ (reference sequence). Germline trimming cut 0 bases from V and 5 bases from J; bases unmatched to any gene: 14. CDR3 length: 18 amino acids. CDR3 in amino acids: CASSLGPPGTRGLETQYF. CDR3 DNA sequence: TGTGCCAGCAGCTTAGGACCCCCTGGGACTAGAGGCTTGGAGACCCAGTACTTC. The full variable domain, rest sourced from reference TRBV13 and TRBJ2-5, is AAGVIQSPRHLIKEKRETATLKCYPIPRHDTVYWYQQGPGQDPQFLISFYEKMQSDKGSIPDRFSAQQFSDYHSELNMSSLELGDSALYFCASSLGPPGTRGLETQYFGPGTRLLVL.

The genes are TRBV27 and TRBJ2-1; 12 bases agree with TRBD1. This CDR3 has 15 amino acids. V trimming: 9 bases; J trimming: 7 bases; junction bases outside the gene matches: 10. CDR1 is MNHEY and CDR2 is SMNVEV in the germline V gene (reference sequence). The CDR3 DNA is TGTGCCAGGGTCAACCGGGACAGGGGGCAGAATGAGCAGTTCTTC. This sequence encodes CARVNRDRGQNEQFF.

The chain couples TRBV21-1 to TRBJ2-5; whether TRBD1, the table's D call, matches the DNA was not checked. TRBV21-1 is tagged as a pseudogene. This CDR3 region has 15 residues. In DNA, the CDR3 is TGTGCCAGCAGCAAAGGAGGGGACAGGGAAGAGACCCAGTACTTC. This sequence encodes CASSKGGDREETQYF.

In this sample, this clone turned up once. The chain links TRBV5-4 to TRBJ2-5, with D unclear. This CDR3 spans 13 amino acids. V was cut by 0 bases and J by 5 bases, with 8 bases left in between. Germline V gene data show CDR1 as SGHNT and CDR2 as YYREEE (reference sequence). The CDR3 sequence is CASSLVPGETQYF. The DNA for the CDR3 is TGTGCCAGCAGCTTGGTCCCTGGGGAGACCCAGTACTTC.